Presented here are 12 T cell receptor beta chains from one specimen sequenced in a study of control samples from healthy donors and cancer patients. Repertoires were generated with immunoSEQ multiplex PCR, while TCRdb's copy carries only in-frame clones and drops some. Of tens of thousands of clones listed, around 87% were seen once; the top ten hold about 2.1%. The sample comprised PBMCs. The origin of the receptors is a woman between 50 and 59 years old with head and neck cancer.

The chain recombines TRBV2 with TRBJ1-4, with unresolved D. V shed 5 bases and J shed 5 bases, with 6 bases lying between them. Germline V gene sequence: CDR1 SNHLY, CDR2 FYNNEI. This CDR3 contains 12 residues. In DNA, the CDR3 is TGTGCCAGCAGTCGTCCGAATGAAAAACTGTTTTTT. Its protein is CASSRPNEKLFF.

This sequence joins TRBV7-9 and TRBJ2-5; D remains ambiguous. The CDR3 is made up of 12 amino acids. V was clipped by 3 bases and J by 3 bases, with 5 bases between them. Germline CDR1 reads SEHNR; CDR2 reads FQNEAQ (reference sequence). The CDR3 protein is CASSFIEETQYF. CDR3 sequence (DNA): TGTGCCAGCAGCTTTATTGAAGAGACCCAGTACTTC.

The V and J genes are TRBV5-1 and TRBJ2-5; D is possibly TRBD1 (6 bases). The CDR3 runs 15 residues. The V end lost 4 bases, the J end lost 3 bases, and 16 bases lay between the germline ends. Germline V gene sequence: CDR1 SGHRS, CDR2 YFSETQ. The CDR3 sequence is CASSHPRGGEETQYF. The CDR3 DNA sequence: TGCGCCAGCAGCCATCCAAGAGGGGGTGAAGAGACCCAGTACTTC.

The chain links TRBV9 to TRBJ2-1; no clear D. The germline V gene has CDR1 SGDLS and CDR2 YYNGEE. This CDR3 has 13 residues. V shed 0 bases and J shed 10 bases, with 11 bases lying between them. The CDR3: CASSVEVDREQFF. The CDR3 coding sequence is TGTGCCAGCAGCGTAGAGGTTGATCGAGAGCAGTTCTTC.

The CDR3 DNA follows: TGTGCCAGCAGTTACACGGGCGTGATGAAGAGCGGGGAGCTGTTTTTT. Its translation is CASSYTGVMKSGELFF. The V call is TRBV6-5, the J call TRBJ2-2; D remains unclear. Looked up from germline, CDR1 is MNHEY and CDR2 is SVGAGI. The ends were cut back, 2 bases at V and 7 bases at J, with 17 bases in the middle. The CDR3 runs to 16 residues.

This clone showed up just once. Compared with germline, one end of the junction differs, possibly owing to a read error. The genes are TRBV2 and TRBJ2-1, with 7 bases identical to TRBD1. Germline V CDR1 and CDR2: SNHLY, FYNNEI. CDR3 size: 17 residues. This CDR3 reads CGSSRTPRGGPYNEQFF. The CDR3 region has the DNA TGTGGCAGCAGTAGGACCCCGAGAGGGGGCCCATACAATGAGCAGTTCTTC.

The chain uses TRBV14 and TRBJ2-1; no clear D gene. Germline values: CDR1 SGHDN, CDR2 FVKESK. V lost 0 bases to trimming and J lost 8 bases, with 5 bases between them. The CDR3 is made up of 12 amino acids. CDR3 sequence (DNA): TGTGCCAGCAGCCAAGATCGATATGAGCAGTTCTTC. Translated: CASSQDRYEQFF.

V is TRBV6-4 and J is TRBJ1-2; 9 positions match TRBD1. The germline CDR1 and CDR2 sequences are MRHNA and SNTAGT. J gave up 7 bases and V 0 bases, and 9 bases lay outside the gene matches. The CDR3 totals 16 residues. CDR3 residues: CASSDSPGQGISGYTF. CDR3 nucleotide sequence: TGTGCCAGCAGTGACTCCCCGGGACAGGGTATAAGTGGCTACACCTTC.

The genes are TRBV18 and TRBJ2-7, with a tentative D call TRBD1 (5 bases). The CDR3 is 16 amino acids. V shed 3 bases and J shed 3 bases, with 18 bases lying between them. CDR1 is KGHSH and CDR2 is LQKENI in the germline V gene. The CDR3: CASSPENGAVGYEQYF. CDR3 DNA: TGTGCCAGCTCACCTGAGAATGGGGCCGTAGGCTACGAGCAGTACTTC.

V gene TRBV6-2 or TRBV6-3 combines with J gene TRBJ2-1; no reliable D call. Trimming removed 0 bases at V and 0 bases at J, with 18 bases between. There are 19 residues in the CDR3. CDR1 MNHEY and CDR2 SVGEGT come from the germline V gene. In DNA form, the CDR3 reads TGTGCCAGCAGTTACTCTCTCTTTGACTTTTTAAACTCCTACAATGAGCAGTTCTTC. This codes for CASSYSLFDFLNSYNEQFF.

The V and J genes are TRBV6-5 and TRBJ1-1; D unresolved. The V end was cut by 6 bases, the J end by 10 bases, with 18 bases between. This CDR3 is built from 13 residues. Germline V CDR1 and CDR2: MNHEY, SVGAGI. The CDR3 DNA is TGTGCCAGCAGCCGCAGTCCCAGTCGTGGAGCTTTCTTT. Amino acids: CASSRSPSRGAFF.

This clone was seen only once. This rearrangement joins TRBV6-2 or TRBV6-3 to TRBJ1-2, with D maybe TRBD1 (6 bases). Trimming took off 0 bases at V and 7 bases at J, with 12 bases between the two ends. The CDR3 sequence is 14 residues long. Germline lookup yields CDR1 MNHEY and CDR2 SVGEGT. CDR3: CASSYSGQLGGYTF. CDR3 sequence (DNA): TGTGCCAGCAGTTACTCTGGACAGCTGGGTGGCTACACCTTC.